This TCR beta chain was documented in a study of blood T cell repertoires in COVID-19 (dated by TCRdb to between 2020 and 2021). In terms of the full investigation: Collaborator samples came from the United States, Italy and Spain and covered acute and convalescent phases of COVID-19. The sample metadata nearly always contained a de-identified subject ID, COVID-19 status, age in years and sex. The samples were drawn from the first 160 participants of the ongoing ImmuneRACE study and from some 1,300 subjects provided by 6 global collaborators. Subjects who had been exposed to COVID-19, were actively infected with it, or had recovered from it provided the deeply sampled blood TCRbeta repertoires that made up the dataset. The repertoires were made available in a free public database intended to serve as a resource for research on the immune response to SARS-CoV-2. Where available, HLA class I and class II types were obtained from metadata supplied by the sample provider rather than from assay-based typing. The material from the prospective study consisted of cDNA or gDNA derived from T cells, B-cell-depleted T cells, or PBMCs. What the authors observed across the whole study: Clinical and demographic metadata were provided uncurated, with the amount varying by source and participant.

TCRbeta CDR3 regions were amplified from genomic DNA using the immunoSEQ Assay, a bias-controlled multiplex PCR. The original methods were these. The number of nucleated cells in each sample was estimated by amplification of reference gene primers within the assay. Sequence reads were collapsed and filtered to measure the absolute abundance of every unique TCRbeta CDR3 rearrangement. Productive Simpson clonality was computed per sample as the square root of Simpson's diversity index over productive rearrangements. TCRdb's version of the immuneACCESS table is confined to in-frame rearrangements and falls short of the full clone set. An unresolved V gene accounts for under half of the shortfall where checked; the remainder is of unknown origin. D and trimming were read from the DNA, whereas the V and J calls and clone size are those reported in that table. This sample holds about 150,000 clones; around four fifths were observed only once. Of the sample, around 8% falls within the top ten clones.

In Seattle, one collaborating source enrolled patients while the infection was active and tracked those patients longitudinally over the course of disease. Whole blood was collected in K2EDTA tubes by collaborating institutions according to the institutions' own protocols. For TCRbeta analysis, collaborator samples were shipped as frozen whole blood, as isolated PBMCs, or as DNA extracted from either sample type. The germline V gene sets CDR1 to SGHRS and CDR2 to YFSETQ. The germline V and J ends show losses of 6 bases and 3 bases respectively, and no gene match explains 11 bases of the junction. Measured from the cysteine to the phenylalanine, the CDR3 is 16 residues long. Only the CDR3 DNA stays, 48 bases, in frame from base 1. In its sample, this clone was seen a few times. Its antigen remains unidentified. Qualities for individual bases were not recorded, and no much larger clone is one base off.

Here the chain combines TRBV5-1 and TRBJ1-4; TRBD1 fits 7 bases in the junction. This sequence originates from an elderly woman with COVID-19, enrolled during active disease. The source material was peripheral blood. The CDR3 amino acid sequence is: CASTPGRGKANEKLFF. Read as DNA, the sequence is TGCGCCAGCACCCCGGGCAGGGGGAAGGCTAATGAAAAACTGTTTTTT.